The sequence of this T cell receptor (beta chain) was determined in a study of T-cell reconstitution after alpha-beta-depleted transplantation in children. V was pared by 5 bases and J by 4 bases, with 23 bases between. This CDR3 is 17 amino acids long. The V gene's germline CDR1 is SGHRS and CDR2 YFSETQ. Unique molecular identifiers tagged the TCRbeta library. In TCRdb, the PCR reads were re-called with MiXCR into one record per CDR3 protein. This table has just under 550,000 distinct CDR3 sequences, about a sixth appearing once. The chain employs TRBV5-1 and TRBJ2-3, with D perhaps TRBD1 (7 bases). This clonotype was obtained from a human donor who donated a stem cell graft to a child with acute lymphoblastic leukemia. This specimen consisted of PBMCs from the stem cell graft donor, obtained from the stem cell graft. CDR3 residues: CASSPYGGTATADTQYF. CDR3 nucleotide sequence: TGCGCCAGCAGTCCCTATGGGGGGACAGCCACAGCAGATACGCAGTATTTT.